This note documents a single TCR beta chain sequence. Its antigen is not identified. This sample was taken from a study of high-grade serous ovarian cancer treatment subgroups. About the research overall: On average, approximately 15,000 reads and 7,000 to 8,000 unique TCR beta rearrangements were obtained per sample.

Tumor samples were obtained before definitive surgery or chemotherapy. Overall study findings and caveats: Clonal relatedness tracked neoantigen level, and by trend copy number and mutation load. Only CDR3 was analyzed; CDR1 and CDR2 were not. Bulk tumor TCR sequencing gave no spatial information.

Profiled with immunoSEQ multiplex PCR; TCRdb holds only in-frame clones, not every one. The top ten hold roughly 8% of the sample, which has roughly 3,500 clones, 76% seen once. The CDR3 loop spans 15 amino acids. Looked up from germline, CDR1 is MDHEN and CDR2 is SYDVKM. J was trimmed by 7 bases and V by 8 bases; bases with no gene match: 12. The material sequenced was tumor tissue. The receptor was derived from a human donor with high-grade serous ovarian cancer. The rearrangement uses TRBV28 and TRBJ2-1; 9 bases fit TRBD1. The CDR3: CASGKPGTGINEQFF. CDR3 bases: TGTGCCAGCGGAAAGCCCGGGACAGGGATAAATGAGCAGTTCTTC.